The T cell receptor (beta chain) described here comes from a study of shared clonotypes between healthy human individuals. Only Caucasian adults living in Nashville, Tennessee served as donors. The ends were cut back, 6 bases at V and 0 bases at J, with 6 bases in the middle. The CDR3 runs 13 residues. Looked up from germline, CDR1 is MGHRA and CDR2 is YSYEKL. Only a few counts were recorded for this clone. Sequencing was at deep level. Unsorted PBMC contributed about 270 ng DNA, some 29,000 T cell genomes, to each replicate PCR. As processed by the authors: ImmunoSEQ gave junction-only sequences without quality scores, so filtering differed. This table comes from immunoSEQ multiplex PCR, and its TCRdb copy is limited to in-frame clones, with some not included. From that table come the V and J calls and clone size; the DNA was used to work out D and trimming. The sample carries around 510,000 clones, around three quarters recorded once.

Sequencing was carried out using PBMCs. The chain is built from TRBV4-1 and TRBJ2-1; D unresolved. This sequence was found in a woman aged 40 to 50 in good health. Some clones in this sample may be carry-over from other donors' samples. CDR3 DNA: TGCGCCAGCAGTCGAATCTCCTACAATGAGCAGTTCTTC. It codes for CASSRISYNEQFF.